This is a list of T cell receptor beta chains from one sample in a study of regulatory T cells in long-lasting Graves disease. TCRdb processed the multiplex PCR reads anew with MiXCR; each CDR3 protein has one entry. Counted here are some 560,000 distinct CDR3 sequences, roughly 15% occurring once; the ten biggest clones make up approximately 25%. These same records also appear under a second study, on T cells in Graves' hyperthyroidism and ophthalmopathy.

The specimen comprised peripheral blood mononuclear cells (PBMCs), sampled at new diagnosis, from a patient treated with antithyroid drugs. These receptors were collected from a middle-aged woman with Graves disease. Both conserved end residues are part of each CDR3. Each record gives: clone size, J gene, V gene, D gene, CDR3 DNA, CDR3 protein. D genes are given only for firm matches. Expanded clones are given a class, and other clones once, few, many or no size at all.

abundance: NA
j_gene: TRBJ1-1
v_gene: TRBV6-5
d_gene: NA
CDR3nt: TGTGCCAGCAGTTACGGGCACCGGAACACTGAAGCTTTCTTT
CDR3aa: CASSYGHRNTEAFF

abundance: few
j_gene: TRBJ1-2
v_gene: TRBV5-1
d_gene: TRBD1
CDR3nt: TGCGCCAGCAGCAAGGCCGGGACAGGGAGCAACTATGGCTACACCTTC
CDR3aa: CASSKAGTGSNYGYTF

abundance: many
j_gene: TRBJ2-3
v_gene: TRBV20-1
d_gene: NA
CDR3nt: TGCAGTGCTAGAGAAGAACACCAAGGCACAGATACGCAGTATTTT
CDR3aa: CSAREEHQGTDTQYF

abundance: many
j_gene: TRBJ2-7
v_gene: TRBV5-1
d_gene: NA
CDR3nt: TGCGCCAGCAATGAAGGGTTAACCTACGAGCAGTACTTC
CDR3aa: CASNEGLTYEQYF

abundance: many
j_gene: TRBJ2-7
v_gene: TRBV12-3/TRBV12-4
d_gene: NA
CDR3nt: TGTGCCAGCAGTTTTGCAGGGGAGTACGAGCAGTACTTC
CDR3aa: CASSFAGEYEQYF

abundance: many
j_gene: TRBJ2-3
v_gene: TRBV2
d_gene: NA
CDR3nt: TGTGCCAGCACCTCCAACACAGATACGCAGTATTTT
CDR3aa: CASTSNTDTQYF

abundance: few
j_gene: TRBJ2-1
v_gene: TRBV29-1
d_gene: NA
CDR3nt: TGCAGCGTTGATCTCGACCTCAGCTACAATGAGCAGTTCTTC
CDR3aa: CSVDLDLSYNEQFF

abundance: many
j_gene: TRBJ2-6
v_gene: TRBV2
d_gene: TRBD1
CDR3nt: TGTGCCAGCAGTCCGGGACAGGGGGCATGGGGGGCCAACGTCCTGACTTTC
CDR3aa: CASSPGQGAWGANVLTF

abundance: NA
j_gene: TRBJ2-5
v_gene: TRBV6-5
d_gene: NA
CDR3nt: TGTGCCAGCAGTTATAACCCAGATAGCAGAGAGACCCAGTACTTC
CDR3aa: CASSYNPDSRETQYF

abundance: NA
j_gene: TRBJ1-1
v_gene: TRBV5-5
d_gene: TRBD1
CDR3nt: TGTGCCAGCAGCTTGGGGGACAGGGGCGTTGAAGCTTTCTTT
CDR3aa: CASSLGDRGVEAFF

abundance: many
j_gene: TRBJ2-5
v_gene: TRBV5-1
d_gene: NA
CDR3nt: TGCGCCAGCAGCTACTCCTCAGCCGAGACGACCCAGTACTTC
CDR3aa: CASSYSSAETTQYF

abundance: many
j_gene: TRBJ2-7
v_gene: TRBV3-1
d_gene: NA
CDR3nt: TGTGCCAGCAGCCCCGAGGTATACTACGAGCAGTACTTC
CDR3aa: CASSPEVYYEQYF

abundance: many
j_gene: TRBJ1-1
v_gene: TRBV19
d_gene: NA
CDR3nt: TGTGCCAGTAGTATCCGGAACACTGAAGCTTTCTTT
CDR3aa: CASSIRNTEAFF

abundance: many
j_gene: TRBJ2-1
v_gene: TRBV9
d_gene: NA
CDR3nt: TGTGCCAGCAGCGTAGACGGGGGCCCCTACAATGAGCAGTTCTTC
CDR3aa: CASSVDGGPYNEQFF

abundance: NA
j_gene: TRBJ1-5
v_gene: TRBV18
d_gene: NA
CDR3nt: TGTGCCAGCTCACCCGGCCACGGCAATCAGCCCCAGCATTTT
CDR3aa: CASSPGHGNQPQHF

abundance: NA
j_gene: TRBJ2-7
v_gene: TRBV28
d_gene: TRBD2
CDR3nt: TGTGCCAGCAGTTTTGGGCTAGCGGGCGGACTGGAACCCTACGAGCAGTACTTC
CDR3aa: CASSFGLAGGLEPYEQYF